Listed here are 30 T cell receptor beta chains from one sample, sequenced in a study of T cells after yellow fever vaccination. In TCRdb, the 5' RACE reads were re-called with MiXCR into one record per CDR3 protein. The repertoire has around 250,000 distinct CDR3 sequences, less than 9% of them found once; the top ten carry approximately 0.85%. The sample consisted of CD4+ T cells sorted from PBMCs, taken 15 days after the yellow fever booster vaccination. Every receptor here comes from a man under 40 who received the YFV17D yellow fever vaccine.

This clonotype was seen a handful of times. The chain joins TRBV7-2 to TRBJ1-3, with TRBD1 as a possible D gene (5 bases). Between the trimmed V and J ends, which lost 1 base and 5 bases, there was a span of 15 bases. CDR1 and CDR2 from the germline V gene are SGHTA and FQGNSA. The CDR3 consists of 16 residues. CDR3 protein: CASSLVWTNGRNTIYF. CDR3 in DNA: TGTGCCAGCAGCTTAGTTTGGACAAATGGGCGAAACACCATATATTTT.

In this sample, this clonotype turned up a few times. The chain employs TRBV5-4 and TRBJ2-3; TRBD1 matches at 9 bases. This CDR3 comprises 15 residues. CDR1 is SGHNT and CDR2 is YYREEE in the germline V gene (reference sequence). Trimming took 3 bases from V and 5 from J; bases not matched to a gene: 7. CDR3 loop: CASSWGGQGQDTQYF. CDR3 sequence (DNA): TGTGCCAGCAGCTGGGGGGGACAGGGTCAAGATACGCAGTATTTT.

The chain has TRBV28 and TRBJ2-2; TRBD2 is a possible D gene (6 bases). This CDR3 has 16 residues. V dropped 5 bases and J dropped 1 base, with 14 bases sitting between them. Germline V gene data show CDR1 as MDHEN and CDR2 as SYDVKM. CDR3 loop: CASSPGGQLNTGELFF. CDR3 DNA: TGTGCCAGCAGTCCCGGGGGTCAGCTGAACACCGGGGAGCTGTTTTTT.

This clonotype has more than one count but fewer than ten. The genes are TRBV30 and TRBJ2-2, with D possibly being TRBD2 (6 bases). The germline V and J ends were trimmed by 0 bases and 0 bases, with 8 bases remaining between them. The germline V gene encodes CDR1 GTSNPN and CDR2 SVGIG (reference sequence). The CDR3 has 15 amino acids. In DNA, the CDR3 is TGTGCCTGGAGTGTGGGGGGAACGAACACCGGGGAGCTGTTTTTT. This codes for CAWSVGGTNTGELFF.

The sample holds many counts of this clonotype. This chain connects TRBV4-3 to TRBJ2-3; D uncertain. The CDR3 spans 13 residues. V lost 0 bases to trimming and J lost 5 bases, with 6 bases between them. Per the germline V gene, CDR1 is LGHNA and CDR2 is YSLEER. The CDR3 protein is CASSQDRVDTQYF. The CDR3 bases are TGCGCCAGCAGCCAAGATCGGGTAGATACGCAGTATTTT.

The CDR3 loop is CASSPRRQNGYGYTF. As DNA, the CDR3 is TGTGCCAGCAGCCCCCGACGGCAAAACGGCTATGGCTACACCTTC. The chain combines TRBV7-2 with TRBJ1-2; no clear D gene. Trimming pared 5 bases from V and 4 bases from J, leaving 17 bases between. CDR1 SGHTA and CDR2 FQGNSA come from the germline V gene. The CDR3 spans 15 residues.

This clonotype occurred many times. The CDR3 loop reads CSAVQSVRSDTQYF. The DNA of the CDR3 is TGCAGTGCCGTCCAGTCCGTCCGCTCAGATACGCAGTATTTT. This chain connects TRBV20-1 to TRBJ2-3; D call uncertain. Germline values: CDR1 DFQATT, CDR2 SNEGSKA (reference sequence). The V end lost 6 bases, the J end lost 4 bases, and 17 bases lay between the germline ends. The CDR3 is 14 residues long.

A remark on this clonotype: A much larger clone lies one base from this, so it may be a read error. The chain recombines TRBV12-3 or TRBV12-4 with TRBJ2-2, with 7 bases that match TRBD1. This CDR3 has 15 residues. Germline trimming cut 6 bases from V and 3 bases from J; bases unmatched to any gene: 7. In DNA, the CDR3 is TGTGCCAGCAGCAACAGGGGACGCCACACCGGGGAGCTGTTTTTT. Protein product: CASSNRGRHTGELFF.

This clonotype showed up many times. V is TRBV7-2 and J is TRBJ2-3, with D perhaps TRBD2 (5 bases). CDR3 size: 14 residues. Trimming removed 5 bases at V and 2 bases at J, with 11 bases between. Germline-derived CDR1 and CDR2 are SGHTA and FQGNSA. As DNA, the CDR3 is TGTGCCAGCAGCCCAAGGACTTTCACAGATACGCAGTATTTT. The encoded protein is CASSPRTFTDTQYF.

This chain links TRBV10-3 with TRBJ1-1, with D possibly matching TRBD1 (6 bases). Germline V gene lookup returns CDR1 ENHRY and CDR2 SYGVKD. The CDR3 consists of 14 residues. Deletions cut 6 bases from V and 1 base from J, with 12 bases between. As DNA, the CDR3 is TGTGCCATCAGAGCCCAGGGGAGGAACACTGAAGCTTTCTTT. It yields the protein CAIRAQGRNTEAFF.

The sample holds a few counts of this clonotype. J is TRBJ1-1 and V is TRBV5-6, with D hard to call. In germline, CDR1 is SGHDT, CDR2 YYEEEE. The germline V and J ends were trimmed by 0 bases and 7 bases, with 7 bases remaining between them. CDR3 length: 12 amino acids. As DNA, the CDR3 is TGTGCCAGCAGCTTGGTGGAGAGTGAAGCTTTCTTT. It codes for CASSLVESEAFF.

This clonotype occurred a few times. The chain couples TRBV7-9 to TRBJ1-2; 10 nucleotides match TRBD1. CDR3 length: 12 residues. Germline-derived CDR1 and CDR2 are SEHNR and FQNEAQ (reference sequence). J gave up 6 bases and V 8 bases, and 3 bases lay outside the gene matches. The CDR3 is CASGQGGHGYTF. The DNA for the CDR3 is TGTGCCAGCGGACAGGGGGGGCATGGCTACACCTTC.

This clonotype was found a few times. The rearrangement uses TRBV5-1 and TRBJ2-5; D not resolved. The CDR3 covers 13 residues. Germline V lookup: CDR1 SGHRS, CDR2 YFSETQ. The V gene lost 0 bases and the J gene lost 2 bases, with 5 bases spanning the gap. The CDR3 bases are TGCGCCAGCAGCTTGGAGCGACAAGAGACCCAGTACTTC. Translation gives CASSLERQETQYF.

V and J are TRBV7-2 and TRBJ2-3, with 8 bases lining up with TRBD1. This CDR3 contains 15 residues. Germline CDR1 and CDR2: SGHTA and FQGNSA. Trimming cost V 0 bases and J 4 bases; bases outside gene matches: 3. The CDR3 DNA sequence: TGTGCCAGCAGCTTAGCTTCAGGGGGCGCAGATACGCAGTATTTT. This sequence encodes CASSLASGGADTQYF.

A note on this clonotype: This could be a read error, since a much larger clone is one nucleotide away. This chain uses TRBV29-1 with TRBJ2-3; weak D call: TRBD2 (5 bases). The V end lost 4 bases, the J end lost 3 bases, and 8 bases lay between the germline ends. CDR3 length: 12 amino acids. Germline CDR1 and CDR2: SQVTM and ANQGSEA. The CDR3: CSVVPGTDTQYF. CDR3 nucleotides: TGCAGCGTTGTACCGGGGACAGATACGCAGTATTTT.

This clonotype was seen a handful of times. The gene calls are TRBV4-3 and TRBJ2-2, with TRBD2 matching 8 bases. The J segment lost 3 bases and the V segment lost 4 bases, leaving 7 bases of the junction unmatched. From germline, CDR1 is LGHNA and CDR2 YSLEER. CDR3 length: 16 residues. CDR3 DNA sequence: TGCGCCAGCAGCCGCCGAGTAGCGGGATACACCGGGGAGCTGTTTTTT. Translated, it gives CASSRRVAGYTGELFF.

This clonotype was observed many times. The V call is TRBV7-2, the J call TRBJ2-1; 8 bases line up with TRBD2. CDR1 is SGHTA and CDR2 is FQGNSA in the germline V gene. The CDR3 runs to 15 residues. V trimming: 2 bases; J trimming: 10 bases; junction bases outside the gene matches: 10. DNA of the CDR3: TGTGCCAGCAGCTTAAAGGCCAGCGGGAGAATCGAGCAGTTCTTC. This sequence encodes CASSLKASGRIEQFF.

The chain joins TRBV19 to TRBJ2-2; D remains unclear. The V end was cut by 6 bases, the J end by 0 bases, with 8 bases between. Germline CDR1 and CDR2: LNHDA and SQIVND (reference sequence). The CDR3 extends over 14 amino acids. CDR3 in amino acids: CASRIKPNTGELFF. CDR3 in DNA: TGTGCCAGTAGAATCAAGCCGAACACCGGGGAGCTGTTTTTT.

In this sample, this clonotype turned up many times. This chain connects TRBV24-1 to TRBJ2-1; the D is unclear. The CDR3 runs to 13 residues. Trimming removed 7 bases from V and 3 bases from J, with 9 bases in between. Germline V gene sequence: CDR1 KGHDR, CDR2 SFDVKD. CDR3 bases: TGTGCCACCAGACCTACCGACTACAATGAGCAGTTCTTC. Encoded protein: CATRPTDYNEQFF.

In this sample, this clonotype turned up many times. The chain joins TRBV11-1 to TRBJ2-7, with D perhaps matching TRBD2 (6 bases). The ends were cut back, 5 bases at V and 5 bases at J, with 13 bases in the middle. Per the germline V gene, CDR1 is SGHAT and CDR2 is FQDESV (reference sequence). CDR3 length: 13 amino acids. In DNA, the CDR3 is TGTGCCAGCAGCCCGCGGGGCTTCGACGAGCAGTACTTC. Protein sequence: CASSPRGFDEQYF.

This clonotype was recorded at least ten times. The V gene is TRBV18, the J gene TRBJ1-1; no clear D. This CDR3 region has 14 residues. V was cut by 3 bases and J by 2 bases, with 10 bases left in between. The germline V gene has CDR1 KGHSH and CDR2 LQKENI. CDR3 in DNA: TGTGCCAGCTCACCGCTTTCAGATAACACTGAAGCTTTCTTT. Protein sequence: CASSPLSDNTEAFF.

The chain couples TRBV5-1 to TRBJ2-1; 12 nucleotides match TRBD1. V gave up 0 bases and J gave up 10 bases; unmatched junction bases: 5. The CDR3 is 15 residues long. Germline lookup yields CDR1 SGHRS and CDR2 YFSETQ. The CDR3 region has the DNA TGCGCCAGCAGCTTGGCCGGGACAGGGGGCCAGGAGCAGTTCTTC. Protein sequence: CASSLAGTGGQEQFF.

V is TRBV7-2 and J is TRBJ2-7, with 9 bases aligning to TRBD2. Germline CDR1 SGHTA, CDR2 FQGNSA. The length of the CDR3 is 15 residues. The J segment lost 1 base and the V segment lost 5 bases, leaving 6 bases of the junction unmatched. The chain's CDR3 is CASSTLAGDSYEQYF. DNA for the CDR3: TGTGCCAGCAGCACACTAGCGGGCGATTCCTACGAGCAGTACTTC.

This clonotype turned up a few times. This rearrangement joins TRBV7-2 to TRBJ1-6; D call uncertain. CDR1 and CDR2 from the germline V gene are SGHTA and FQGNSA. The CDR3 is 14 residues long. V was trimmed by 5 bases and J by 8 bases, leaving 13 bases between them. The CDR3 loop reads CASSNPTGHSPLHF. The CDR3 DNA reads TGTGCCAGCAGCAACCCGACGGGTCATTCACCCCTCCACTTT.

The rearrangement links TRBV7-2 to TRBJ2-3; D perhaps matches TRBD1 (5 bases). V shed 1 base and J shed 4 bases, with 15 bases lying between them. CDR3 length equals 16 residues. Germline-derived CDR1 and CDR2 are SGHTA and FQGNSA. CDR3 region: CASSLGHRLSADTQYF. CDR3 bases: TGTGCCAGCAGCTTAGGGCACAGGCTTTCCGCAGATACGCAGTATTTT.

This clonotype has just a few counts. This chain links TRBV7-2 with TRBJ2-5, with 14 positions matching TRBD2. The CDR3 sequence is 16 residues long. Germline trimming cut 2 bases from V and 5 bases from J; bases unmatched to any gene: 4. Germline CDR1 SGHTA, CDR2 FQGNSA. The CDR3 protein is CASSLSTSGRDETQYF. DNA of the CDR3: TGTGCCAGCAGCTTATCGACTAGCGGGAGGGATGAGACCCAGTACTTC.

In its sample, this clonotype was seen many times. J is TRBJ2-1 and V is TRBV9; tentative D call: TRBD2 (7 bases). CDR1 and CDR2 (germline): SGDLS, YYNGEE. This CDR3 comprises 16 residues. V lost 9 bases and J 7 bases, leaving 26 bases between the germline ends. The CDR3 DNA follows: TGTGCCACCCAACCTGCGGGGGCCCGGGGGAGGAATGAGCAGTTCTTC. Encoded protein: CATQPAGARGRNEQFF.

This clonotype appeared many times. The chain employs TRBV9 and TRBJ2-6, with 7 bases that match TRBD2. The CDR3 runs to 16 residues. CDR1 SGDLS and CDR2 YYNGEE come from the germline V gene. V lost 2 bases to trimming and J lost 2 bases; unmatched junction nucleotides: 4. The CDR3 sequence is CASSVRGDAGANVLTF. The CDR3, as DNA: TGTGCCAGCAGCGTCCGGGGGGACGCTGGGGCCAACGTCCTGACTTTC.

This clonotype was observed at least ten times. The chain carries TRBV5-1 and TRBJ2-1; a possible D gene is TRBD1 (6 bases). The CDR3 extends over 16 amino acids. V was clipped by 4 bases and J by 2 bases, with 16 bases between them. Germline V gene sequence: CDR1 SGHRS, CDR2 YFSETQ. For the CDR3, the DNA is TGCGCCAGCAGCAACCGCCCGGGACAACCCTACAATGAGCAGTTCTTC. Protein product: CASSNRPGQPYNEQFF.

This clonotype was observed at least ten times. This chain joins TRBV7-2 and TRBJ2-7; D perhaps matches TRBD1 (6 bases). Germline loops: CDR1 SGHTA, CDR2 FQGNSA. Trimming removed 5 bases from V and 3 bases from J, with 11 bases in between. CDR3 size: 13 residues. The DNA for the CDR3 is TGTGCCAGCAGCGAAACAGGGTTCTACGAGCAGTACTTC. Translated: CASSETGFYEQYF.